The sequence of this T cell receptor (beta chain) was determined in a study of blood T cell repertoires in COVID-19. The overall study: PBMCs, B-cell-depleted T cells, or T cells were the source of the cDNA or gDNA that made up the material.

Germline lookup yields CDR1 KGHSH and CDR2 LQKENI. V lost 5 bases to trimming and J lost 6 bases, with 17 bases between them. This CDR3 region has 14 residues. There are a few counts of this clone. Assignments of participants to cohorts depended upon their own reported clinical history. The repertoire was sequenced with immunoSEQ multiplex PCR; TCRdb's copy has only in-frame clones and lacks some. This table holds under 250,000 clones, about 84% found once. V usage is TRBV18 and J usage is TRBJ2-7, with D maybe TRBD1 (6 bases). The receptor comes from a man aged 30 to 39 with acute COVID-19. Sequencing was performed on PBMCs or T cells enriched from blood (not recorded which). The CDR3 spells CASSATGWGREQYF. Written as DNA, the CDR3 is TGTGCCAGCTCAGCGACAGGCTGGGGTCGCGAGCAGTACTTC.